A selection of T cell receptor beta chains follows, all from one sample in a study of cytomegalovirus exposure and HLA in healthy donors. TCRdb's table, derived via immunoSEQ multiplex PCR, lists solely in-frame clones and lacks some. The repertoire table contains over 70,000 clones. The material sequenced was PBMCs. The receptor source for this set is a middle-aged woman in good health and CMV-seropositive. CDR3s include the opening cysteine and the closing phenylalanine or tryptophan. D genes are given only for firm matches. Where a row states a size, it is once, few, many or the class of an expanded clone; other rows omit it.

v_gene: TRBV7-2; d_gene: TRBD2; len: 16; j_gene: TRBJ2-1; abundance: -; CDR3nt: TGTGCCAGCAGCTTAGCGTCTAGCGGGAGAACCTATGAGCAGTTCTTC; CDR3aa: CASSLASSGRTYEQFF
v_gene: TRBV2; d_gene: TRBD2; len: 13; j_gene: TRBJ2-1; abundance: -; CDR3nt: TGTGCCAGCGGACGGGAGGTTGCGAATGAGCAGTTCTTC; CDR3aa: CASGREVANEQFF
v_gene: TRBV19; d_gene: -; len: 14; j_gene: TRBJ2-5; abundance: -; CDR3nt: TGTGCCAGTAGTGGCGGGCCTGGGGTGAAGACCCAGTACTTC; CDR3aa: CASSGGPGVKTQYF
v_gene: TRBV6-1; d_gene: TRBD2; len: 15; j_gene: TRBJ2-1; abundance: -; CDR3nt: TGTGCCAGCAGTGAAGAGGCTAGCGGCTCCAATGAGCAGTTCTTC; CDR3aa: CASSEEASGSNEQFF
v_gene: TRBV7-9; d_gene: -; len: 13; j_gene: TRBJ2-5; abundance: -; CDR3nt: TGTGCCAGCAGCTTAGGGCTCCAGGAGACCCAGTACTTC; CDR3aa: CASSLGLQETQYF
v_gene: TRBV10-1; d_gene: -; len: 15; j_gene: TRBJ2-1; abundance: -; CDR3nt: TGCGCCAGCAGTGTAAGTCTAGCCGGTTACAATGAGCAGTTCTTC; CDR3aa: CASSVSLAGYNEQFF
v_gene: TRBV7-9; d_gene: TRBD2; len: 15; j_gene: TRBJ2-2; abundance: -; CDR3nt: TGTGCCAGCAGCCTTGGGCGGGGGTTTACCGGGGAGCTGTTTTTT; CDR3aa: CASSLGRGFTGELFF
v_gene: TRBV20-1; d_gene: -; len: 11; j_gene: TRBJ2-7; abundance: -; CDR3nt: TGCAGTGCTGGCAGGGCCTACGAGCAGTACTTC; CDR3aa: CSAGRAYEQYF
v_gene: TRBV14; d_gene: -; len: 14; j_gene: TRBJ2-7; abundance: -; CDR3nt: TGTGCCAGCAGCCAAGGACTCGGGAGCTACGAGCAGTACTTC; CDR3aa: CASSQGLGSYEQYF
v_gene: TRBV7-8; d_gene: TRBD1; len: 14; j_gene: TRBJ2-1; abundance: -; CDR3nt: TGTGCCAGCAGCCTCCGGACAGGCTCTTTTGAGCAGTTCTTC; CDR3aa: CASSLRTGSFEQFF
v_gene: TRBV5-1; d_gene: TRBD1; len: 14; j_gene: TRBJ2-7; abundance: -; CDR3nt: TGCGCCAGCAGCTCCGGACAGGGTGTCGACGAGCAGTACTTC; CDR3aa: CASSSGQGVDEQYF
v_gene: TRBV7-2; d_gene: TRBD2; len: 16; j_gene: TRBJ2-5; abundance: -; CDR3nt: TGTGCCAGCAGCTGGGGACTAGCGGGAGTGGCAGAGACCCAGTACTTC; CDR3aa: CASSWGLAGVAETQYF
v_gene: TRBV4-2; d_gene: TRBD1; len: 15; j_gene: TRBJ1-1; abundance: -; CDR3nt: TGTGCCAGCAGCCTCTTTGGAGACAGGGACACTGAAGCTTTCTTT; CDR3aa: CASSLFGDRDTEAFF
v_gene: TRBV19; d_gene: -; len: 14; j_gene: TRBJ1-1; abundance: -; CDR3nt: TGTGCCAGTAGTAGTCCGGGGTTGAACACTGAAGCTTTCTTT; CDR3aa: CASSSPGLNTEAFF
v_gene: TRBV28; d_gene: -; len: 14; j_gene: TRBJ2-1; abundance: medium-sized; CDR3nt: TGTGCCAGCCGGTCAAAGAGCTCCTACAATGAGCAGTTCTTC; CDR3aa: CASRSKSSYNEQFF
v_gene: TRBV5-6; d_gene: -; len: 13; j_gene: TRBJ1-1; abundance: -; CDR3nt: TGTGCCAGTTCTAAGGAGGGGATCACTGAAGCTTTCTTT; CDR3aa: CASSKEGITEAFF
v_gene: TRBV19; d_gene: -; len: 15; j_gene: TRBJ1-2; abundance: -; CDR3nt: TGTGCCAGTACCCCCCTCCAAGACAGTAACTATGGCTACACCTTC; CDR3aa: CASTPLQDSNYGYTF
v_gene: TRBV4-3; d_gene: TRBD1; len: 16; j_gene: TRBJ1-1; abundance: -; CDR3nt: TGCGCCAGCAGCCAAGATCTAGGGACAGGGTCCACTGAAGCTTTCTTT; CDR3aa: CASSQDLGTGSTEAFF
v_gene: TRBV12-1; d_gene: -; len: 15; j_gene: TRBJ1-2; abundance: -; CDR3nt: TGTGCCAGCAGCTTTGTTGGGTACAGGGACTATGGCTACACCTTC; CDR3aa: CASSFVGYRDYGYTF
v_gene: TRBV28; d_gene: -; len: 16; j_gene: TRBJ1-6; abundance: -; CDR3nt: TGTGCCAGCGGTGGGGGCGCCCGACGTTATAATTCACCCCTCCACTTT; CDR3aa: CASGGGARRYNSPLHF
v_gene: TRBV13; d_gene: TRBD1; len: 17; j_gene: TRBJ1-5; abundance: -; CDR3nt: TGTGCCAGCAGCTTAGGTGCCCCGGGACAGGGGAATCAGCCCCAGCATTTT; CDR3aa: CASSLGAPGQGNQPQHF
v_gene: TRBV5-4; d_gene: TRBD2; len: 15; j_gene: TRBJ2-7; abundance: -; CDR3nt: TGTGCCAGCAGCTTGGAACCTAGCGGAGCCTACGAGCAGTACTTC; CDR3aa: CASSLEPSGAYEQYF
v_gene: TRBV9; d_gene: -; len: 14; j_gene: TRBJ1-2; abundance: -; CDR3nt: TGTGCCAGCAGCGTAGGTCCGGACAGCTATGGCTACACCTTC; CDR3aa: CASSVGPDSYGYTF
v_gene: TRBV5-1; d_gene: -; len: 13; j_gene: TRBJ2-3; abundance: -; CDR3nt: TGCGCCAGCAGCCCGGAGGTGACAGATACGCAGTATTTT; CDR3aa: CASSPEVTDTQYF
v_gene: TRBV7-6; d_gene: -; len: 15; j_gene: TRBJ1-2; abundance: -; CDR3nt: TGTGCCAGCAGCCACATCCGAGGGACTACGGGTGGCTACACCTTC; CDR3aa: CASSHIRGTTGGYTF
v_gene: TRBV7-9; d_gene: TRBD2; len: 16; j_gene: TRBJ2-1; abundance: -; CDR3nt: TGTGCCAGCAGCTTAGCGTTAGCGGGAAGCTACAATGAGCAGTTCTTC; CDR3aa: CASSLALAGSYNEQFF
v_gene: TRBV10-3; d_gene: -; len: 13; j_gene: TRBJ1-1; abundance: -; CDR3nt: TGTGCCATCCGGGACACATACTACACTGAAGCTTTCTTT; CDR3aa: CAIRDTYYTEAFF
v_gene: TRBV4-3; d_gene: -; len: 15; j_gene: TRBJ1-5; abundance: -; CDR3nt: TGCGCCAGCAGCCAAGAGGGACATTACAATCAGCCCCAGCATTTT; CDR3aa: CASSQEGHYNQPQHF
v_gene: TRBV5-4; d_gene: -; len: 14; j_gene: TRBJ1-1; abundance: -; CDR3nt: TGTGCCAGCAGCTTCCGGGTCAGTAACACTGAAGCTTTCTTT; CDR3aa: CASSFRVSNTEAFF
v_gene: TRBV29-1; d_gene: TRBD1; len: 11; j_gene: TRBJ2-5; abundance: -; CDR3nt: TGCAGTACGACAGGGAGCGAGACCCAGTACTTC; CDR3aa: CSTTGSETQYF
v_gene: TRBV5-6; d_gene: -; len: 17; j_gene: TRBJ2-3; abundance: -; CDR3nt: TGTGCCAGCGGATCCCGGGACAATTTCATAGGCACAGATACGCAGTATTTT; CDR3aa: CASGSRDNFIGTDTQYF
v_gene: TRBV10-2; d_gene: TRBD1; len: 13; j_gene: TRBJ1-1; abundance: -; CDR3nt: TGCGCCAGCAGTGGACAGGGAAACACTGAAGCTTTCTTT; CDR3aa: CASSGQGNTEAFF
v_gene: TRBV10-1; d_gene: -; len: 13; j_gene: TRBJ2-5; abundance: -; CDR3nt: TGCGCCAGCAGGGACAGATCGCAAGAGACCCAGTACTTC; CDR3aa: CASRDRSQETQYF
v_gene: TRBV4-1; d_gene: TRBD1; len: 18; j_gene: TRBJ1-1; abundance: -; CDR3nt: TGCGCCAGCAGCCAAGATGCCCCGGGACAGCAGCTGAACACTGAAGCTTTCTTT; CDR3aa: CASSQDAPGQQLNTEAFF
v_gene: TRBV29-1; d_gene: TRBD1; len: 12; j_gene: TRBJ1-2; abundance: -; CDR3nt: TGCAGCGTTGTACAGGGGGGCTATGGCTACACCTTC; CDR3aa: CSVVQGGYGYTF
v_gene: TRBV30; d_gene: -; len: 12; j_gene: TRBJ2-7; abundance: -; CDR3nt: TGTGCCTGGGAAGACAGCTCCTACGAGCAGTACTTC; CDR3aa: CAWEDSSYEQYF
v_gene: TRBV9; d_gene: TRBD2; len: 18; j_gene: TRBJ2-5; abundance: -; CDR3nt: TGTGCCAGCAGCGTAGGTCCTAGCGGGTCTCATCGGGTTGAGACCCAGTACTTC; CDR3aa: CASSVGPSGSHRVETQYF
v_gene: TRBV5-8; d_gene: TRBD1; len: 17; j_gene: TRBJ2-5; abundance: -; CDR3nt: TGTGCCAGCAGGCCCAAAGGGGGCACTGCGGGCCAAGAGACCCAGTACTTC; CDR3aa: CASRPKGGTAGQETQYF
v_gene: TRBV12-2; d_gene: -; len: 22; j_gene: TRBJ1-3; abundance: -; CDR3nt: TGTGCAAGTCGCTTAGCGCGAAGAGGACAGGGCCAATTGGGAACCTCTGGAAACACCATATATTTT; CDR3aa: CASRLARRGQGQLGTSGNTIYF
v_gene: TRBV9; d_gene: -; len: 16; j_gene: TRBJ1-4; abundance: -; CDR3nt: TGTGCCAGCAGCGCGGGGGGGGGCCTTCTTAATGAAAAACTGTTTTTT; CDR3aa: CASSAGGGLLNEKLFF
v_gene: TRBV25-1; d_gene: -; len: 16; j_gene: TRBJ2-1; abundance: -; CDR3nt: TGTGCCAGCAGCTTACTTAGCGCCGAGGGCTACAATGAGCAGTTCTTC; CDR3aa: CASSLLSAEGYNEQFF
v_gene: TRBV12-5; d_gene: -; len: 12; j_gene: TRBJ1-1; abundance: -; CDR3nt: TGTGCTAGTGCAATAGGGGGGGCTGAAGCTTTCTTT; CDR3aa: CASAIGGAEAFF
v_gene: TRBV21-1; d_gene: -; len: 15; j_gene: TRBJ2-7; abundance: -; CDR3nt: TGTGCCAGCAGCAAACGTAGTGGCGGTGGCTACGAGCAGTACTTC; CDR3aa: CASSKRSGGGYEQYF
v_gene: TRBV5-1; d_gene: -; len: 14; j_gene: TRBJ1-1; abundance: -; CDR3nt: TGCGCCAGCAGCTTCTCAGGGCCGAACACTGAAGCTTTCTTT; CDR3aa: CASSFSGPNTEAFF
v_gene: TRBV7-7; d_gene: -; len: 13; j_gene: TRBJ2-5; abundance: -; CDR3nt: TGTGCTAGCAGCTCGACTAGAGGAGAGACCCAGTACTTC; CDR3aa: CASSSTRGETQYF